This T cell receptor (beta chain) was documented in a study of T cell changes during pregnancy in multiple sclerosis. After removal of 3 bases from V and 0 bases from J, the junction contained 3 bases not matched to a gene. The length of the CDR3 is 17 residues. The germline V gene encodes CDR1 SEHNR and CDR2 FQNEAQ (reference sequence). Only in-frame clones appear in the TCRdb table, and some are missing; sequencing was by immunoSEQ multiplex PCR. This table has roughly 110,000 clones, about 90% appearing once. The chain links TRBV7-9 to TRBJ2-2; 11 nucleotides match TRBD2. The TCR was taken from a female donor in good health, enrolled as a control in a pregnancy study. The input for sequencing was peripheral blood, taken in the third trimester of pregnancy. The CDR3: CASSFGTSGSNTGELFF. The DNA for the CDR3 is TGTGCCAGCAGCTTTGGGACTAGCGGATCGAACACCGGGGAGCTGTTTTTT.